These T cell receptor beta chains were read from a single sample in a study of OX40 agonist ivuxolimab in advanced cancers. TCRdb's table, derived via immunoSEQ multiplex PCR, lists solely in-frame clones and lacks some. The sample shows under 20,000 clones, around 82% of them seen only once. The sample in question was CD4+ or CD8+ T cells sorted from blood, obtained in a trial of the OX40 agonist ivuxolimab. Receptor source: an adult with an advanced solid tumor such as melanoma, head and neck, liver or kidney cancer. The CDR3 runs from the conserved cysteine through the conserved F or W. A D gene is named only where the DNA matches it firmly. Size is stated for part of the rows, as once, few or many counts, or as a class when the clone is expanded.

d_call: TRBD1; v_call: TRBV6-1; clone_size: -; j_call: TRBJ2-7; cdr3_aa: CASSARQGPYEQYF; cdr3_nt: TGTGCCAGCAGTGCTCGACAGGGCCCCTACGAGCAGTACTTC
d_call: -; v_call: TRBV19; clone_size: -; j_call: TRBJ1-4; cdr3_aa: CASSIGSGTGNEKLFF; cdr3_nt: TGTGCCAGTAGTATAGGATCGGGGACGGGGAATGAAAAACTGTTTTTT
d_call: TRBD2; v_call: TRBV10-1; clone_size: -; j_call: TRBJ2-5; cdr3_aa: CATRLAGGGETQYF; cdr3_nt: TGCGCCACCCGACTAGCGGGAGGCGGAGAGACCCAGTACTTC
d_call: -; v_call: TRBV4-3; clone_size: -; j_call: TRBJ1-2; cdr3_aa: CASSQERPGLYGYTF; cdr3_nt: TGCGCCAGCAGCCAAGAGAGGCCGGGGCTTTATGGCTACACCTTC
d_call: -; v_call: TRBV9; clone_size: -; j_call: TRBJ1-5; cdr3_aa: CASSVEGFSNQPQHF; cdr3_nt: TGTGCCAGCAGCGTAGAAGGGTTCAGCAATCAGCCCCAGCATTTT
d_call: -; v_call: TRBV15; clone_size: -; j_call: TRBJ1-5; cdr3_aa: CATSRAGTLYQPQHF; cdr3_nt: TGTGCCACCAGCAGAGCGGGGACGTTGTATCAGCCCCAGCATTTT
d_call: -; v_call: TRBV2; clone_size: -; j_call: TRBJ1-2; cdr3_aa: CASSELNGGGGSGYTF; cdr3_nt: TGTGCCAGCAGTGAATTGAACGGTGGAGGGGGAAGTGGCTACACCTTC
d_call: -; v_call: TRBV14; clone_size: -; j_call: TRBJ2-2; cdr3_aa: CASSPWTGNTGELFF; cdr3_nt: TGTGCCAGCAGCCCCTGGACTGGGAACACCGGGGAGCTGTTTTTT
d_call: TRBD2; v_call: TRBV5-5; clone_size: -; j_call: TRBJ2-7; cdr3_aa: CASSLRLAGVELVRYF; cdr3_nt: TGTGCCAGCAGCTTAAGGTTAGCGGGAGTTGAATTGGTCAGGTACTTC
d_call: -; v_call: TRBV6-5; clone_size: few; j_call: TRBJ1-5; cdr3_aa: CASSYSGSGSQPQHF; cdr3_nt: TGTGCCAGCAGTTACTCGGGGTCGGGGAGTCAGCCCCAGCATTTT
d_call: TRBD2; v_call: TRBV28; clone_size: -; j_call: TRBJ2-2; cdr3_aa: CASSSLAGRTGELFF; cdr3_nt: TGTGCCAGCAGCTCACTAGCGGGAAGAACCGGGGAGCTGTTTTTT
d_call: -; v_call: TRBV29-1; clone_size: -; j_call: TRBJ2-2; cdr3_aa: CSVADWGSGGELFF; cdr3_nt: TGCAGCGTTGCTGACTGGGGGTCGGGCGGGGAGCTGTTTTTT
d_call: -; v_call: TRBV19; clone_size: -; j_call: TRBJ2-5; cdr3_aa: CACGQTEKTQYF; cdr3_nt: TGTGCCTGTGGACAGACGGAGAAGACCCAGTACTTC
d_call: -; v_call: TRBV28; clone_size: -; j_call: TRBJ1-1; cdr3_aa: CASAENTEAFF; cdr3_nt: TGTGCCAGCGCAGAGAACACTGAAGCTTTCTTT
d_call: TRBD2; v_call: TRBV19; clone_size: -; j_call: TRBJ2-2; cdr3_aa: CASGPGTSGRPLSGELFF; cdr3_nt: TGTGCCAGTGGACCTGGGACTAGCGGGAGACCTTTATCCGGGGAGCTGTTTTTT
d_call: -; v_call: TRBV5-4; clone_size: -; j_call: TRBJ2-2; cdr3_aa: CASSEGHANTGELFF; cdr3_nt: TGTGCCAGCAGCGAGGGACACGCGAACACCGGGGAGCTGTTTTTT
d_call: TRBD2; v_call: TRBV5-1; clone_size: few; j_call: TRBJ2-7; cdr3_aa: CASSLGGGSWDEQYF; cdr3_nt: TGCGCCAGCAGCTTGGGGGGCGGGAGCTGGGACGAGCAGTACTTC
d_call: -; v_call: TRBV11-2; clone_size: once; j_call: TRBJ1-5; cdr3_aa: CASSLVGGGANQPQHF; cdr3_nt: TGTGCCAGCAGCTTAGTGGGAGGGGGTGCTAATCAGCCCCAGCATTTT
d_call: -; v_call: TRBV6-5; clone_size: -; j_call: TRBJ2-5; cdr3_aa: CASSEGGGQETQYF; cdr3_nt: TGTGCCAGCAGTGAAGGTGGGGGCCAAGAGACCCAGTACTTC
d_call: TRBD2; v_call: TRBV5-3; clone_size: few; j_call: TRBJ2-3; cdr3_aa: CASRGDGDLDTQYF; cdr3_nt: TGTGCCAGCCGGGGGGACGGGGATTTGGATACGCAGTATTTT
d_call: -; v_call: TRBV19; clone_size: once; j_call: TRBJ2-3; cdr3_aa: CASSRTTADTQYF; cdr3_nt: TGTGCCAGTAGTAGGACTACTGCGGATACGCAGTATTTT
d_call: -; v_call: TRBV6-6; clone_size: -; j_call: TRBJ2-7; cdr3_aa: CASSTATGSSYEQYF; cdr3_nt: TGTGCCAGCAGTACGGCGACGGGAAGCTCCTACGAGCAGTACTTC
d_call: TRBD1; v_call: TRBV19; clone_size: -; j_call: TRBJ2-3; cdr3_aa: CASSIADRVGDTQYF; cdr3_nt: TGTGCCAGTAGTATCGCGGACAGGGTGGGAGATACGCAGTATTTT
d_call: -; v_call: TRBV9; clone_size: -; j_call: TRBJ2-5; cdr3_aa: CASSVAGGGLIETQYF; cdr3_nt: TGTGCCAGCAGCGTAGCTGGGGGGGGCTTAATCGAGACCCAGTACTTC
d_call: TRBD2; v_call: TRBV5-6; clone_size: once; j_call: TRBJ2-5; cdr3_aa: CASTPTSSQETQYF; cdr3_nt: TGTGCCAGCACCCCGACTAGCAGCCAAGAGACCCAGTACTTC
d_call: TRBD2; v_call: TRBV7-6; clone_size: -; j_call: TRBJ2-5; cdr3_aa: CASSPGLAGGQETQYF; cdr3_nt: TGTGCCAGCAGCCCAGGACTAGCGGGGGGCCAAGAGACCCAGTACTTC
d_call: -; v_call: TRBV27; clone_size: -; j_call: TRBJ2-5; cdr3_aa: CASSRDINYQETQYF; cdr3_nt: TGTGCCAGCAGTCGAGACATTAACTACCAAGAGACCCAGTACTTC
d_call: -; v_call: TRBV7-2; clone_size: -; j_call: TRBJ1-5; cdr3_aa: CASSNRVDQPQHF; cdr3_nt: TGTGCCAGCAGCAACAGGGTTGATCAGCCCCAGCATTTT
d_call: TRBD1; v_call: TRBV6-1; clone_size: -; j_call: TRBJ1-1; cdr3_aa: CASRPGTGTSEAFF; cdr3_nt: TGTGCCAGCCGACCCGGGACAGGGACTTCTGAAGCTTTCTTT
d_call: -; v_call: TRBV5-1; clone_size: -; j_call: TRBJ2-7; cdr3_aa: CASSLTGYEQYF; cdr3_nt: TGCGCCAGCAGCTTAACAGGCTACGAGCAGTACTTC
d_call: -; v_call: TRBV7-9; clone_size: -; j_call: TRBJ1-4; cdr3_aa: CASSLTGATNEKLFF; cdr3_nt: TGTGCCAGCAGCTTAACCGGGGCAACTAATGAAAAACTGTTTTTT
d_call: -; v_call: TRBV28; clone_size: -; j_call: TRBJ1-3; cdr3_aa: CASRLQGTRGNTIYF; cdr3_nt: TGTGCCAGCAGGTTACAGGGTACGCGTGGAAACACCATATATTTT
d_call: -; v_call: TRBV27; clone_size: -; j_call: TRBJ1-5; cdr3_aa: CASSLSPGLANQPQHF; cdr3_nt: TGTGCCAGCAGTTTATCCCCGGGCCTCGCCAATCAGCCCCAGCATTTT
d_call: -; v_call: TRBV5-1; clone_size: -; j_call: TRBJ2-7; cdr3_aa: CASSLGVTSYEQYF; cdr3_nt: TGCGCCAGCAGCTTGGGCGTCACATCCTACGAGCAGTACTTC
d_call: -; v_call: TRBV23-1; clone_size: -; j_call: TRBJ2-7; cdr3_aa: CASSQCKGSYEQYF; cdr3_nt: TGCGCCAGCAGTCAATGCAAGGGGTCCTACGAGCAGTACTTC
d_call: -; v_call: TRBV19; clone_size: -; j_call: TRBJ1-2; cdr3_aa: CASSIPGRAEGYTF; cdr3_nt: TGTGCCAGTAGTATTCCTGGCAGGGCAGAAGGCTACACCTTC
d_call: TRBD1; v_call: TRBV6-5; clone_size: few; j_call: TRBJ2-2; cdr3_aa: CASSYSETGNTGELFF; cdr3_nt: TGTGCCAGCAGTTACTCGGAGACAGGGAATACCGGGGAGCTGTTTTTT
d_call: TRBD1; v_call: TRBV9; clone_size: -; j_call: TRBJ1-2; cdr3_aa: CASWGTGALDGYTF; cdr3_nt: TGTGCCAGCTGGGGGACAGGGGCGTTGGATGGCTACACCTTC
d_call: -; v_call: TRBV19; clone_size: -; j_call: TRBJ2-1; cdr3_aa: CASTLGTSYEQFF; cdr3_nt: TGTGCCAGTACCCTAGGGACTTCATATGAGCAGTTCTTC
d_call: -; v_call: TRBV19; clone_size: -; j_call: TRBJ2-3; cdr3_aa: CASSMTTSTDTQYF; cdr3_nt: TGTGCCAGTAGTATGACAACCTCCACAGATACGCAGTATTTT
d_call: TRBD1; v_call: TRBV6-5; clone_size: -; j_call: TRBJ1-2; cdr3_aa: CASRGTANYGYTF; cdr3_nt: TGTGCCAGCAGGGGGACAGCTAACTATGGCTACACCTTC
d_call: TRBD1; v_call: TRBV6-1; clone_size: -; j_call: TRBJ1-1; cdr3_aa: CATHRQGLRTEAFF; cdr3_nt: TGTGCCACGCACCGACAGGGGTTGAGGACTGAAGCTTTCTTT
d_call: TRBD1; v_call: TRBV7-2; clone_size: -; j_call: TRBJ1-1; cdr3_aa: CASLSTRTGNLKAFF; cdr3_nt: TGTGCCAGCCTCAGTACTAGGACAGGGAATTTGAAAGCTTTCTTT
d_call: -; v_call: TRBV10-2; clone_size: -; j_call: TRBJ2-2; cdr3_aa: CASSEYKNTGELFF; cdr3_nt: TGCGCCAGCAGTGAATATAAGAACACCGGGGAGCTGTTTTTT
d_call: TRBD1; v_call: TRBV30; clone_size: -; j_call: TRBJ1-1; cdr3_aa: CAWSSRQGGVAFF; cdr3_nt: TGTGCCTGGAGTTCGCGGCAGGGGGGAGTCGCTTTCTTT
d_call: -; v_call: TRBV7-2; clone_size: -; j_call: TRBJ2-2; cdr3_aa: CASSLDRQSLTGELFF; cdr3_nt: TGTGCCAGCAGCTTAGATCGTCAGTCCTTAACCGGGGAGCTGTTTTTT
d_call: -; v_call: TRBV29-1; clone_size: once; j_call: TRBJ2-3; cdr3_aa: CSVLTLGGMRDTQYF; cdr3_nt: TGCAGCGTATTGACTCTCGGCGGGATGAGGGATACGCAGTATTTT